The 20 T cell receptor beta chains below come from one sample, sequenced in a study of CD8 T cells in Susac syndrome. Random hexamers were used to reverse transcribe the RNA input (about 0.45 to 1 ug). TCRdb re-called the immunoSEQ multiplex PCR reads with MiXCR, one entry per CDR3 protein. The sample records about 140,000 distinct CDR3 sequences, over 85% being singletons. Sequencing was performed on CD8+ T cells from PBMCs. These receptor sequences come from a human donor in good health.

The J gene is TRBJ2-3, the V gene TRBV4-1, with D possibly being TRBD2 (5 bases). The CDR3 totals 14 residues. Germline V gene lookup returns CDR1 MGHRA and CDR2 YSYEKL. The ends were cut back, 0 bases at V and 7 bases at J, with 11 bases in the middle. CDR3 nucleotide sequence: TGCGCCAGCAGCCAAGAGGGAGACGCTAATACGCAGTATTTT. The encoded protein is CASSQEGDANTQYF.

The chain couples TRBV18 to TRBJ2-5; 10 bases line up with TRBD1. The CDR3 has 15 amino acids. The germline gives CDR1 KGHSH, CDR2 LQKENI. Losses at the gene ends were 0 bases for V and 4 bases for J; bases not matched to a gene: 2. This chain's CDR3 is CASSPPTGGAETQYF. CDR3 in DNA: TGTGCCAGCTCACCACCGACAGGGGGCGCAGAGACCCAGTACTTC.

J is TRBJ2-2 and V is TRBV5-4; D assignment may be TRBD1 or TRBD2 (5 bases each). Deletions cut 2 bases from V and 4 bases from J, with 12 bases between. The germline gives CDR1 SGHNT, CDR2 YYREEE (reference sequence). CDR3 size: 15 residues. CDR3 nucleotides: TGTGCCAGCAGCTTTTTTTCCGGGGCCACCGGGGAGCTGTTTTTT. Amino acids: CASSFFSGATGELFF.

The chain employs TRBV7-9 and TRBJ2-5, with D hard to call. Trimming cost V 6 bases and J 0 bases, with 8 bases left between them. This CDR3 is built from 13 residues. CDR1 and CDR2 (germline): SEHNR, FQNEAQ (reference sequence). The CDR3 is CASRENNQETQYF. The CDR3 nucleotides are TGTGCCAGCAGGGAAAACAACCAAGAGACCCAGTACTTC.

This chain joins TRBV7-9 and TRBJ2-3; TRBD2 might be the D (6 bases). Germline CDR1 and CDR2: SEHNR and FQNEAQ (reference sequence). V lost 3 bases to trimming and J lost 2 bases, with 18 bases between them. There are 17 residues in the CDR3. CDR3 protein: CASSLGPVSGLTDTQYF. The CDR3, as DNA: TGTGCCAGCAGCTTGGGCCCCGTTAGCGGCCTCACAGATACGCAGTATTTT.

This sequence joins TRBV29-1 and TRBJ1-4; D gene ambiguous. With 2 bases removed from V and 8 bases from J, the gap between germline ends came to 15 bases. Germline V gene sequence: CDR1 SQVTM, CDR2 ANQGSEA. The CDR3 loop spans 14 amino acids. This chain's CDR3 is CSVERRNAAEKLFF. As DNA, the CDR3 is TGCAGCGTTGAAAGAAGGAACGCCGCGGAAAAACTGTTTTTT.

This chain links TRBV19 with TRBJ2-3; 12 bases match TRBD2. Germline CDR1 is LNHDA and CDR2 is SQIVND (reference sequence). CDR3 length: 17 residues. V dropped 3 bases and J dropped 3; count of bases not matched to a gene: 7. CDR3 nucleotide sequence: TGTGCCAGTAGTATGCGACTAGCGGGAGAGTTTACAGATACGCAGTATTTT. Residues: CASSMRLAGEFTDTQYF.

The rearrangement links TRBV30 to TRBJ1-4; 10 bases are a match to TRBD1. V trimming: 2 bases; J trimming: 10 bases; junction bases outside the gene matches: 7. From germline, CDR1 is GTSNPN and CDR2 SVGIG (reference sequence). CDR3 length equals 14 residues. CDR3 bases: TGTGCCTGGAGTAAAGGGACAGGGGCGAGAAAACTGTTTTTT. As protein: CAWSKGTGARKLFF.

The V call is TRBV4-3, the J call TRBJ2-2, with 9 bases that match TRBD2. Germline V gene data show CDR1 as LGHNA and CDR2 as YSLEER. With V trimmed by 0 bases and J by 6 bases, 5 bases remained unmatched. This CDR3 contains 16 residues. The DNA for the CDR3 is TGCGCCAGCAGCCAAGATCTAGCGGGAAGCGCCGGGGAGCTGTTTTTT. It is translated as CASSQDLAGSAGELFF.

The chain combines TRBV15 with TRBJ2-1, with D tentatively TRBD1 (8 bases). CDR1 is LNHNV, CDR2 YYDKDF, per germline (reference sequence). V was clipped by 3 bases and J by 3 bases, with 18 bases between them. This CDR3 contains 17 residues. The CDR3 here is CATSRATGEGYYNEQFF. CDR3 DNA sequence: TGTGCCACCAGCAGGGCGACAGGGGAGGGCTACTACAATGAGCAGTTCTTC.

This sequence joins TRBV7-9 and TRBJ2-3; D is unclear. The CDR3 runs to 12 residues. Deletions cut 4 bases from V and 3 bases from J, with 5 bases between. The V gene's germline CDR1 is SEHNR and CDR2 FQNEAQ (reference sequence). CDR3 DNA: TGTGCCAGCAGCTCCTTAACAGATACGCAGTATTTT. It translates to CASSSLTDTQYF.

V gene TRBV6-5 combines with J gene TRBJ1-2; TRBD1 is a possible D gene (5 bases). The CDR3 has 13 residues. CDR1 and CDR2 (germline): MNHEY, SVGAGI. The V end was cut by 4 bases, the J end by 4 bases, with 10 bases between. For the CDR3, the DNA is TGTGCCAGCAGTTCCGGGGCCCTCTATGGCTACACCTTC. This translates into CASSSGALYGYTF.

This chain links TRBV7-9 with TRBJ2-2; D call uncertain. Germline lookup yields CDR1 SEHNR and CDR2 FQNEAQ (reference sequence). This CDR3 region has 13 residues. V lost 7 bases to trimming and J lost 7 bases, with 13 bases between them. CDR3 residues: CASKERLNGELFF. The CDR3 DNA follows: TGTGCCAGCAAGGAGAGATTGAACGGGGAGCTGTTTTTT.

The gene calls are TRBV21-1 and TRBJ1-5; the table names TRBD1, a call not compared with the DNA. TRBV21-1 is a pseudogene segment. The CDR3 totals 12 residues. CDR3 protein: CAYFRGNQPQHF. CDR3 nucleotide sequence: TGTGCCTACTTCCGGGGGAATCAGCCCCAGCATTTT.

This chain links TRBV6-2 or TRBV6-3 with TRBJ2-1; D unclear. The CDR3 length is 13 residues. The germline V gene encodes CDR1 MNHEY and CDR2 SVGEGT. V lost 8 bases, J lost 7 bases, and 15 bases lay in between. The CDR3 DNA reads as TGTGCCAGCGGTGACGGGCTGGCTAATGAGCAGTTCTTC. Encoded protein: CASGDGLANEQFF.

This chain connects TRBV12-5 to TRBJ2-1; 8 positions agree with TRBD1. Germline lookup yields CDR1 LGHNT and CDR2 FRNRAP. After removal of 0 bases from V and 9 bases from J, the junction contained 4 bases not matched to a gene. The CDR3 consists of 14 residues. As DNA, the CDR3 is TGTGCTAGTGGTTTGGTACCGACAGGGGCTGAGCAGTTCTTC. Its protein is CASGLVPTGAEQFF.

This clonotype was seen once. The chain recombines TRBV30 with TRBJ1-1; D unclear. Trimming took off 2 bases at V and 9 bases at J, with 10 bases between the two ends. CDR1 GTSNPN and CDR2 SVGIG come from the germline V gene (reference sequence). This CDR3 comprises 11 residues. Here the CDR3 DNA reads TGTGCCTGGAGTTTAAAGGATCAAGCTTTCTTT. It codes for CAWSLKDQAFF.

The CDR3 nucleotides are TGTGCCAGCAGCCAAGAAGGCAGCCTGAGCTCCTACGAGCAGTACTTC. It encodes CASSQEGSLSSYEQYF. This chain links TRBV4-2 with TRBJ2-7; D gene ambiguous. The CDR3 consists of 16 residues. Germline loops: CDR1 LGHNA, CDR2 YNFKEQ. Trimming shortened V by 0 bases and J by 0 bases, and 12 bases separated the two germline ends.

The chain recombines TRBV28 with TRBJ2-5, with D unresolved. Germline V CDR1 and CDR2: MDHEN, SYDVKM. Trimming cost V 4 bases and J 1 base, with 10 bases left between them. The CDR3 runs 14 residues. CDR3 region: CASSSKSLQETQYF. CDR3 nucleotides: TGTGCCAGCAGTTCCAAGTCACTCCAAGAGACCCAGTACTTC.

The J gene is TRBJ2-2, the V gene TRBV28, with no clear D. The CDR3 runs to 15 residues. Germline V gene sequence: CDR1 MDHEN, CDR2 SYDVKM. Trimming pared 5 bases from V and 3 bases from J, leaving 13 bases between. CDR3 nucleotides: TGTGCCAGCAGTCCCCGAAGATATTACACCGGGGAGCTGTTTTTT. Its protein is CASSPRRYYTGELFF.